The 18 T cell receptor beta chains below come from one sample, sequenced in a study of post-analysis software for immune sequencing data. General study results and limits: Patients showed TRBV5-6, TRBV5-1 and TRBV20-1 among roughly 5 TRBV segments more frequent than in controls.

Built from TCR beta cDNA, the libraries had unique molecular identifiers in them. TCRdb re-analysed the PCR reads in MiXCR, keeping a single row per CDR3 protein. The sample consists of about 200,000 distinct CDR3 sequences, roughly 28% of them appearing once. Antigens for these TCRs are unknown. What was sequenced was blood. All receptors derive from a girl aged 2-17 years with multiple sclerosis.

This clonotype has more than one count but fewer than ten. This sequence joins TRBV3-1 and TRBJ1-1, with TRBD1 matching over 9 bases. This CDR3 has 17 residues. CDR1 and CDR2 from the germline V gene are LGHDT and YNNKEL (reference sequence). J lost 3 bases, V lost 4 bases, and 12 bases had no gene match. CDR3 nucleotides: TGTGCCAGCAGCCTTCGACAGGGGGTTATGGTGGACACTGAAGCTTTCTTT. Translation gives CASSLRQGVMVDTEAFF.

This clonotype was recorded at least ten times. The chain joins TRBV29-1 to TRBJ1-2; D gene ambiguous. Per the germline V gene, CDR1 is SQVTM and CDR2 is ANQGSEA. The CDR3 is 13 residues long. V lost 7 bases to trimming and J lost 6 bases, with 18 bases between them. The CDR3 loop reads CSALGLMTDGYTF. The DNA for the CDR3 is TGCAGCGCCCTTGGTTTGATGACGGATGGCTACACCTTC. Full variable domain (outside the CDR3, taken from reference TRBV29-1 and TRBJ1-2): SAVISQKPSRDICQRGTSLTIQCQVDSQVTMMFWYRQQPGQSLTLIATANQGSEATYESGFVIDKFPISRPNLTFSTLTVSNMSPEDSSIYLCSALGLMTDGYTFGSGTRLTVV.

This clonotype has at least ten counts. The CDR3 nucleotides read TGTGCCACCGCGGGCAGGGGCACTGAAGCTTTCTTT. Translated, it gives CATAGRGTEAFF. The chain couples TRBV10-3 to TRBJ1-1, with D tentatively TRBD1 (6 bases). V lost 10 bases and J lost 4, with 13 bases in between. CDR1 ENHRY and CDR2 SYGVKD come from the germline V gene. This CDR3 region has 12 residues.

The chain's CDR3 is CASSYQVENEQFF. CDR3 DNA: TGTGCCAGCAGCTACCAAGTCGAAAATGAGCAGTTCTTC. The chain employs TRBV7-2 and TRBJ2-1; D ambiguous. Trimming left V 4 bases short and J 7 bases short, with 11 bases between. CDR3 length: 13 amino acids. Germline V gene sequence: CDR1 SGHTA, CDR2 FQGNSA.

This clonotype showed up many times. This chain joins TRBV5-1 and TRBJ2-7; 9 bases are shared with TRBD2. V lost 0 bases, J lost 7 bases, and 11 bases stayed unmatched. The CDR3 consists of 16 residues. Germline CDR1 and CDR2: SGHRS and YFSETQ. The CDR3: CASSLALASGTREQYF. CDR3 DNA: TGCGCCAGCAGCTTGGCCTTGGCTAGCGGGACGAGGGAGCAGTACTTC.

The chain has TRBV10-1 and TRBJ2-7; D remains ambiguous. Trimming cost V 0 bases and J 6 bases, with 6 bases left between them. The CDR3 runs 12 residues. Germline V gene lookup returns CDR1 WNHNN and CDR2 SYGVQD (reference sequence). CDR3 in amino acids: CASSESSREQYF. In nucleotides, the CDR3 is TGCGCCAGCAGTGAGTCGAGCCGCGAGCAGTACTTC.

At least ten counts were recorded for this clonotype. V usage is TRBV29-1 and J usage is TRBJ2-1; 9 bases match TRBD2. Germline loops: CDR1 SQVTM, CDR2 ANQGSEA. Trimming removed 4 bases from V and 2 bases from J; junction bases left unmatched: 0. This CDR3 contains 13 residues. CDR3 residues: CSVGLAAYNEQFF. As DNA, the CDR3 is TGCAGCGTTGGACTAGCGGCCTACAATGAGCAGTTCTTC.

This clonotype was counted between two and nine times. The rearrangement uses TRBV4-3 and TRBJ2-2, with D unclear. Trimming took off 0 bases at V and 4 bases at J, with 12 bases between the two ends. The CDR3 contains 16 residues. Germline V gene lookup returns CDR1 LGHNA and CDR2 YSLEER. This chain's CDR3 is CASSQEVTFSTGELFF. As DNA, the CDR3 is TGCGCCAGCAGCCAAGAGGTCACATTTAGCACCGGGGAGCTGTTTTTT.

The chain combines TRBV7-2 with TRBJ1-5; possibly TRBD1 for D (5 bases). Trimming removed 8 bases from V and 6 bases from J, with 17 bases in between. Germline lookup yields CDR1 SGHTA and CDR2 FQGNSA. The CDR3 loop spans 14 amino acids. In nucleotides, the CDR3 is TGTGCCAGCTCGGGACGGGGAATGGGTCAGCCCCAGCATTTT. This translates into CASSGRGMGQPQHF.

The gene calls are TRBV29-1 and TRBJ2-4; the D is unclear. The J call is in doubt because the DNA end fits TRBJ2-7 better. The CDR3 extends over 14 amino acids. Germline loops: CDR1 SQVTM, CDR2 ANQGSEA. CDR3 in DNA: TGCAGCGTTGATCTTAGGTTCCCTCCGGGCGAGCAGTACTTC. It translates to CSVDLRFPPGEQYF.

This chain connects TRBV20-1 to TRBJ2-7; 12 nucleotides agree with TRBD2. The J segment lost 4 bases and the V segment lost 5 bases, leaving 12 bases of the junction unmatched. This CDR3 has 16 residues. The germline CDR1 and CDR2 sequences are DFQATT and SNEGSKA (reference sequence). This CDR3 is CSAGGTTSGSGYEQYF. CDR3 in DNA: TGCAGTGCTGGGGGGACGACTAGCGGGAGTGGGTACGAGCAGTACTTC.

The sample holds a few counts of this clonotype. This chain uses TRBV6-2 or TRBV6-3 with TRBJ2-7, with D maybe TRBD1 (6 bases). CDR1 is MNHEY and CDR2 is SVGEGT in the germline V gene. V was trimmed by 2 bases and J by 3 bases, leaving 8 bases between them. The CDR3 is 13 residues long. CDR3 bases: TGTGCCAGCAGTTACCTACAGGGCTACGAGCAGTACTTC. Its translation: CASSYLQGYEQYF.

The rearrangement uses TRBV24-1 and TRBJ2-1, with 9 nucleotides matching TRBD2. V shed 4 bases and J 0 bases; nucleotides not matched to a gene: 3. CDR3 size: 16 residues. Germline CDR1 reads KGHDR; CDR2 reads SFDVKD. In nucleotides, the CDR3 is TGTGCCACCAGTGAGACAGCGGGGGGCTCCTACAATGAGCAGTTCTTC. It is translated as CATSETAGGSYNEQFF.

The chain couples TRBV14 to TRBJ1-6; D is perhaps TRBD1 (6 bases). Germline V gives CDR1 SGHDN, CDR2 FVKESK. V was clipped by 1 base and J by 8 bases, with 12 bases between them. The CDR3 is 15 amino acids. CDR3 in amino acids: CASSQGPTGHSPLHF. CDR3 sequence (DNA): TGTGCCAGCAGCCAAGGGCCAACAGGGCATTCACCCCTCCACTTT.

To note about this clonotype: The junction does not match germline at one end; this may be a read error. This rearrangement joins TRBV29-1 to TRBJ2-1; 7 nucleotides match TRBD2. CDR3 length equals 15 residues. Germline V gene lookup returns CDR1 SQVTM and CDR2 ANQGSEA. In nucleotides, the CDR3 is TGCAGCGTTGAAGGGGAGGGAGTGGGCTACGATGAGCAGTTCTTC. Protein: CSVEGEGVGYDEQFF.

The chain is built from TRBV30 and TRBJ1-4, with a possible D match to TRBD1 (6 bases). The germline CDR1 and CDR2 sequences are GTSNPN and SVGIG (reference sequence). V was shortened by 7 bases and J by 7 bases, with 28 bases between the two germline ends. This CDR3 spans 17 amino acids. CDR3 protein: CAFHRGVRGGSGEKLFF. DNA of the CDR3: TGTGCCTTCCATCGAGGGGTCCGAGGGGGGTCAGGTGAAAAACTGTTTTTT.

The V call is TRBV12-3 or TRBV12-4, the J call TRBJ2-7; TRBD1 is a possible D gene (6 bases). CDR3 length: 13 residues. V lost 1 base and J lost 8, with 12 bases in between. The CDR3 here is CASSLGQVPKQYF. For the CDR3, the DNA is TGTGCCAGCAGTTTAGGACAGGTACCTAAGCAGTACTTC.

As concerns this clonotype: A single base separates this from a much larger clone, so it may be a read error. The chain links TRBV12-3 or TRBV12-4 to TRBJ1-2; D remains unclear. The CDR3 sequence is 14 residues long. CDR3 sequence reads: CASSPQRRVNGHTF. CDR3 DNA: TGTGCCAGCAGTCCCCAACGAAGGGTGAATGGCCACACCTTC.